The 32 T cell receptor beta chains below come from one sample, sequenced in a study of T cell clones after liver transplantation. The table came from immunoSEQ multiplex PCR; TCRdb's copy has only in-frame clones and leaves some out. This sample has 70,000 to 95,000 clones, with approximately 87% found just once. Sample: CD4+ T cells from blood, taken at the 22-month timepoint. The receptors stem from a human patient who received a liver transplant. The T cells may come from the graft donor.

The chain links TRBV19 to TRBJ1-1, with D unresolved. This CDR3 has 13 residues. Trimming left V 4 bases short and J 1 base short, with 7 bases between. The germline V gene has CDR1 LNHDA and CDR2 SQIVND (reference sequence). The chain's CDR3 is CASSRSRNTEAFF. The CDR3 nucleotides read TGTGCCAGTAGTAGGTCCCGGAACACTGAAGCTTTCTTT.

The V call is TRBV7-9, the J call TRBJ2-3; tentative D call: TRBD1 (5 bases). The length of the CDR3 is 12 residues. CDR1 and CDR2 (germline): SEHNR, FQNEAQ (reference sequence). V dropped 6 bases and J dropped 7 bases, with 11 bases sitting between them. CDR3 in DNA: TGTGCCAGCAGTTTGGGGCAGAATACGCAGTATTTT. Protein product: CASSLGQNTQYF.

The chain is built from TRBV2 and TRBJ2-5; D perhaps matches TRBD1 (5 bases). This CDR3 spans 14 amino acids. Per germline, CDR1 SNHLY and CDR2 FYNNEI. V dropped 10 bases and J dropped 4 bases, with 19 bases sitting between them. CDR3 sequence (DNA): TGTGCCACCACGTGGGATGCAGGGCGAGAGACCCAGTACTTC. It specifies CATTWDAGRETQYF.

In its sample, this clone was seen a few times. The chain is built from TRBV7-9 and TRBJ1-2, with TRBD1 matching 8 bases. Germline V CDR1 and CDR2: SEHNR, FQNEAQ (reference sequence). This CDR3 contains 15 residues. The trim removed 6 bases at V and 4 bases at J, leaving 10 bases unmatched. The CDR3 nucleotides read TGTGCCAGCAGTTTTGACAGGGGATCGGCCTATGGCTACACCTTC. As protein: CASSFDRGSAYGYTF. Drawing the rest from reference TRBV7-9 and TRBJ1-2, the complete variable domain is DTGVSQNPRHKITKRGQNVTFRCDPISEHNRLYWYRQTLGQGPEFLTYFQNEAQLEKSRLLSDRFSAERPKGSFSTLEIQRTEQGDSAMYLCASSFDRGSAYGYTFGSGTRLTVV.

The gene calls are TRBV4-3 and TRBJ1-6, with 8 bases matching TRBD1. J gave up 5 bases and V 2 bases, and 5 bases lay outside the gene matches. Per germline, CDR1 LGHNA and CDR2 YSLEER. The CDR3 is made up of 16 amino acids. CDR3 region: CASSQWMTGDNSPLHF. The CDR3 bases are TGCGCCAGCAGCCAATGGATGACAGGGGATAATTCACCCCTCCACTTT.

On this clone: This specimen includes other DNA sequences encoding the same CDR3. This chain connects TRBV19 to TRBJ2-3, with TRBD1 matching 10 bases. The CDR3 extends over 16 amino acids. Trimming cost V 5 bases and J 3 bases; bases outside gene matches: 8. Germline V lookup: CDR1 LNHDA, CDR2 SQIVND (reference sequence). The chain's CDR3 is CASSPSRTGGTDTQYF. CDR3 DNA sequence: TGTGCCAGTAGTCCCTCCCGGACAGGGGGTACAGATACGCAGTATTTT.

The sample holds a few counts of this clone. The chain has TRBV7-8 and TRBJ2-5; D uncertain. V lost 3 bases, J lost 5 bases, and 10 bases lay in between. The CDR3 sequence is 13 residues long. From germline, CDR1 is SGHVS and CDR2 FQNEAQ. This CDR3 reads CASSLVADETQYF. In DNA, the CDR3 is TGTGCCAGCAGCTTGGTTGCTGATGAGACCCAGTACTTC.

The chain links TRBV7-2 to TRBJ2-1; D gene unclear. The CDR3 loop spans 14 amino acids. Germline loops: CDR1 SGHTA, CDR2 FQGNSA. V was clipped by 3 bases and J by 4 bases, with 10 bases between them. CDR3 DNA sequence: TGTGCCAGCAGCTTGGCTAGTTATTACAATGAGCAGTTCTTC. It encodes CASSLASYYNEQFF.

The genes are TRBV18 and TRBJ1-4; D gene uncertain. Deletions cut 8 bases from V and 0 bases from J, with 16 bases between. Germline CDR1 KGHSH, CDR2 LQKENI. The CDR3 runs to 16 residues. CDR3 DNA: TGTGCCAGCACCACTAACCAGGCTGCAACTAATGAAAAACTGTTTTTT. Amino acid sequence: CASTTNQAATNEKLFF.

V is TRBV19 and J is TRBJ1-1; unclear D gene. From germline, CDR1 is LNHDA and CDR2 SQIVND (reference sequence). The V end was cut by 6 bases, the J end by 1 base, with 0 bases between. The length of the CDR3 is 10 residues. CDR3 region: CASRNTEAFF. The CDR3 DNA is TGTGCCAGTAGGAACACTGAAGCTTTCTTT.

The chain is built from TRBV14 and TRBJ1-2; D remains unclear. Germline V lookup: CDR1 SGHDN, CDR2 FVKESK. Trimming shortened V by 1 base and J by 0 bases, and 15 bases separated the two germline ends. The CDR3 totals 17 residues. The CDR3: CASSQVYYSGANYGYTF. The DNA for the CDR3 is TGTGCCAGCAGCCAAGTCTATTACAGTGGAGCTAACTATGGCTACACCTTC.

The CDR3 DNA follows: TGTGCCAGCAGCCAAGAACCGGGGAAGGGCAGTCAGCCCCAGCATTTT. Encoded protein: CASSQEPGKGSQPQHF. The chain carries TRBV4-2 and TRBJ1-5; D is ambiguous. CDR1 LGHNA and CDR2 YNFKEQ come from the germline V gene. Between the trimmed V and J ends, which lost 0 bases and 6 bases, there was a span of 15 bases. The CDR3 length is 16 residues.

The rearrangement uses TRBV7-2 and TRBJ2-2, with D possibly being TRBD1 (5 bases). Germline CDR1 reads SGHTA; CDR2 reads FQGNSA. V lost 5 bases and J lost 6, with 10 bases in between. The CDR3 runs to 13 residues. CDR3 DNA sequence: TGTGCCAGCAGCAATGACAGAGCCGGGGAGCTGTTTTTT. As protein: CASSNDRAGELFF. The full variable domain, rest sourced from reference TRBV7-2 and TRBJ2-2, is GAGVSQSPSNKVTEKGKDVELRCDPISGHTALYWYRQSLGQGLEFLIYFQGNSAPDKSGLPSDRFSAERTGGSVSTLTIQRTQQEDSAVYLCASSNDRAGELFFGEGSRLTVL.

The chain is built from TRBV7-2 and TRBJ1-2; D ambiguous. Trimming removed 3 bases at V and 0 bases at J, with 5 bases between. The V gene's germline CDR1 is SGHTA and CDR2 FQGNSA. The CDR3 loop spans 13 amino acids. DNA for the CDR3: TGTGCCAGCAGCTTCGCTGCTAACTATGGCTACACCTTC. Translation gives CASSFAANYGYTF. Full variable domain (outside the CDR3, taken from reference TRBV7-2 and TRBJ1-2): GAGVSQSPSNKVTEKGKDVELRCDPISGHTALYWYRQSLGQGLEFLIYFQGNSAPDKSGLPSDRFSAERTGGSVSTLTIQRTQQEDSAVYLCASSFAANYGYTFGSGTRLTVV.

The chain carries TRBV4-3 and TRBJ1-2, with 8 bases identical to TRBD1. Germline CDR1 and CDR2: LGHNA and YSLEER. The ends lost 3 bases at V and 4 bases at J; junction bases unmatched: 7. The CDR3 contains 15 residues. CDR3 residues: CASSQDRERSYGYTF. CDR3 in DNA: TGCGCCAGCAGCCAGGACAGGGAAAGAAGCTATGGCTACACCTTC.

The CDR3 spells CATSRDRGSRETQYF. CDR3 DNA: TGTGCCACCAGCAGAGACCGGGGGTCCAGGGAGACCCAGTACTTC. J is TRBJ2-5 and V is TRBV15, with a tentative D call TRBD2 (6 bases). CDR3 length equals 15 residues. Germline V gene sequence: CDR1 LNHNV, CDR2 YYDKDF (reference sequence). V was shortened by 0 bases and J by 5 bases, with 13 bases between the two germline ends.

The CDR3 loop is CASSRQAGGSDTQYF. In DNA form, the CDR3 reads TGCGCCAGCAGCCGGCAGGCGGGAGGTTCAGATACGCAGTATTTT. This chain joins TRBV4-3 and TRBJ2-3; TRBD2 aligns across 8 bases. V was pared by 4 bases and J by 4 bases, with 7 bases of the junction left unmatched. The germline gives CDR1 LGHNA, CDR2 YSLEER. The CDR3 has 15 amino acids.

The chain employs TRBV5-4 and TRBJ2-6; perhaps TRBD1 as D (5 bases). Per the germline V gene, CDR1 is SGHNT and CDR2 is YYREEE (reference sequence). V was cut by 4 bases and J by 0 bases, with 17 bases left in between. The CDR3 has 18 residues. The CDR3 loop reads CASSQGRTRSSGANVLTF. In DNA, the CDR3 is TGTGCCAGCAGCCAGGGTCGGACACGCAGCTCTGGGGCCAACGTCCTGACTTTC.

The CDR3 loop is CASSLDRGQEKLFF. CDR3 DNA: TGTGCCAGCAGCTTGGACAGGGGGCAAGAAAAACTGTTTTTT. V usage is TRBV5-4 and J usage is TRBJ1-4, with TRBD1 matching 9 bases. Germline V gene sequence: CDR1 SGHNT, CDR2 YYREEE (reference sequence). The length of the CDR3 is 14 residues. V dropped 0 bases and J dropped 8; count of bases not matched to a gene: 2.

The chain uses TRBV11-1 and TRBJ2-7; possibly TRBD2 for D (7 bases). In germline, CDR1 is SGHAT, CDR2 FQDESV (reference sequence). The V end was cut by 5 bases, the J end by 0 bases, with 17 bases between. The CDR3 totals 16 residues. The CDR3 DNA reads TGTGCCAGCAGCCCCCGTGGGCGGGGGCCCTCCTACGAGCAGTACTTC. Protein: CASSPRGRGPSYEQYF.

The chain is built from TRBV30 and TRBJ2-3; D is unclear. CDR3 length: 12 amino acids. V shed 0 bases and J shed 7 bases, with 8 bases lying between them. Looked up from germline, CDR1 is GTSNPN and CDR2 is SVGIG (reference sequence). In DNA form, the CDR3 reads TGTGCCTGGAGTGTAAGCGCCCATACGCAGTATTTT. This gives the protein CAWSVSAHTQYF.

The chain uses TRBV11-2 and TRBJ1-5; D perhaps matches TRBD1 (6 bases). This CDR3 region has 16 residues. Looked up from germline, CDR1 is SGHAT and CDR2 is FQNNGV. V was clipped by 5 bases and J by 0 bases, with 14 bases between them. CDR3 DNA: TGTGCCAGCAGCCCAGTCCAGGGGTATAGCAATCAGCCCCAGCATTTT. Amino acids: CASSPVQGYSNQPQHF.

The chain's CDR3 is CASSLGGTSGRSDTQYF. The CDR3 DNA reads TGTGCCAGCAGCTTAGGGGGGACTAGCGGGAGGTCAGATACGCAGTATTTT. The chain uses TRBV7-2 and TRBJ2-3, with 15 positions matching TRBD2. This CDR3 has 17 amino acids. Germline lookup yields CDR1 SGHTA and CDR2 FQGNSA. V lost 1 base, J lost 4 bases, and 3 bases stayed unmatched.

The chain recombines TRBV28 with TRBJ1-3; D not resolved. Looked up from germline, CDR1 is MDHEN and CDR2 is SYDVKM. This CDR3 contains 15 residues. Between the trimmed V and J ends, which lost 2 bases and 0 bases, there was a span of 8 bases. The CDR3 reads CASSLGSHSGNTIYF. The CDR3 region has the DNA TGTGCCAGCAGTTTAGGGTCCCACTCTGGAAACACCATATATTTT.

This clone was seen once. This rearrangement joins TRBV7-2 to TRBJ1-2, with no clear D. Trimming took off 5 bases at V and 8 bases at J, with 15 bases between the two ends. The CDR3 contains 13 residues. Germline V gene lookup returns CDR1 SGHTA and CDR2 FQGNSA. The DNA of the CDR3 is TGTGCCAGCAGCCCGAGAAGGACGGGCGGCTACACCTTC. Its translation is CASSPRRTGGYTF.

The gene calls are TRBV7-2 and TRBJ1-1, with 7 nucleotides matching TRBD1. The CDR3 has 13 residues. V gave up 1 base and J gave up 10 bases; unmatched junction bases: 6. CDR1 SGHTA and CDR2 FQGNSA come from the germline V gene. The CDR3 nucleotides are TGTGCCAGCAGCTTAGAATCGGGACAGCTAGCTTTCTTT. Protein: CASSLESGQLAFF.

The chain combines TRBV19 with TRBJ2-1; 7 bases are shared with TRBD1. Trimming at V came to 5 bases and at J to 6 bases, leaving 7 bases not matched to a gene. The CDR3 is 14 amino acids. Germline V gene sequence: CDR1 LNHDA, CDR2 SQIVND (reference sequence). In DNA form, the CDR3 reads TGTGCCAGTAGTTTACCCAGGGGGTCCAATGAGCAGTTCTTC. It codes for CASSLPRGSNEQFF.

This chain uses TRBV5-1 with TRBJ1-3; 8 bases map to TRBD1. With V trimmed by 4 bases and J by 0 bases, 3 bases remained unmatched. The CDR3 loop spans 15 amino acids. Germline V gives CDR1 SGHRS, CDR2 YFSETQ. CDR3 sequence (DNA): TGCGCCAGCAGCGCGGGACAGGTCTCTGGAAACACCATATATTTT. Translated: CASSAGQVSGNTIYF. The full variable domain, in which reference TRBV5-1 and TRBJ1-3 provide the parts outside the CDR3, is KAGVTQTPRYLIKTRGQQVTLSCSPISGHRSVSWYQQTPGQGLQFLFEYFSETQRNKGNFPGRFSGRQFSNSRSEMNVSTLELGDSALYLCASSAGQVSGNTIYFGEGSWLTVV.

V usage is TRBV12-5 and J usage is TRBJ2-1; no definite D call. V shed 1 base and J shed 7 bases, with 11 bases lying between them. The length of the CDR3 is 14 residues. The germline CDR1 and CDR2 sequences are LGHNT and FRNRAP. In nucleotides, the CDR3 is TGTGCTAGTGGTTTGGGGTCCCAGGAGAATGAGCAGTTCTTC. Its translation is CASGLGSQENEQFF.

The chain employs TRBV5-4 and TRBJ2-1, with unresolved D. Trimming removed 0 bases from V and 13 bases from J, with 17 bases in between. The CDR3 spans 14 residues. Per germline, CDR1 SGHNT and CDR2 YYREEE (reference sequence). CDR3 DNA sequence: TGTGCCAGCAGCTTGGAGACTTCGACCAGTTATCAGTTCTTC. Protein sequence: CASSLETSTSYQFF.

This chain joins TRBV18 and TRBJ2-5; possible D gene TRBD2, 6 bases. The CDR3 is 16 residues long. Deletions cut 4 bases from V and 3 bases from J, with 18 bases between. Germline V lookup: CDR1 KGHSH, CDR2 LQKENI. Here the CDR3 DNA reads TGTGCCAGCTCACGGGGGGTATCCGGCCCTAAAGAGACCCAGTACTTC. This codes for CASSRGVSGPKETQYF. Based on the CDR3 plus reference TRBV18 and TRBJ2-5, the full variable domain is NAGVMQNPRHLVRRRGQEARLRCSPMKGHSHVYWYRQLPEEGLKFMVYLQKENIIDESGMPKERFSAEFPKEGPSILRIQQVVRGDSAAYFCASSRGVSGPKETQYFGPGTRLLVL.

J is TRBJ2-3 and V is TRBV5-4; the D is unclear. The V and J ends lost 4 bases and 8 bases respectively, with 17 bases between them. The germline V gene has CDR1 SGHNT and CDR2 YYREEE (reference sequence). This CDR3 is built from 14 residues. CDR3 sequence: CASSPAPDELTQYF. Here the CDR3 DNA reads TGTGCCAGCAGCCCGGCCCCGGACGAGCTTACGCAGTATTTT.